The rows below give T cell receptor beta chains drawn from one sample of a study of low-dose radiotherapy and immunotherapy resistance in tumors. One entry per CDR3 protein results from TCRdb running MiXCR on the reads. The sample records 35,000 to 50,000 distinct CDR3 sequences, roughly 31% being singletons. The material was PBMCs, obtained before treatment. These receptors were collected from a male donor with gallbladder cancer. Each CDR3 is given with its conserved first and last residue. The order of the fields is D gene, clone size, V gene, J gene, CDR3 protein, CDR3 DNA. D genes are given only for firm matches. Expanded clones get a size class; other rows say once, few or many, or leave the size out.

d_gene: TRBD1; abundance: many; v_gene: TRBV30; j_gene: TRBJ2-2; CDR3aa: CAWTRPTGSETGELFF; CDR3nt: TGTGCCTGGACCCGACCGACAGGGAGTGAGACGGGGGAGCTGTTTTTT
d_gene: NA; abundance: many; v_gene: TRBV19; j_gene: TRBJ2-1; CDR3aa: CASSRWTSNEQFF; CDR3nt: TGTGCCAGTAGTAGGTGGACGAGCAATGAGCAGTTCTTC
d_gene: TRBD1; abundance: NA; v_gene: TRBV6-1; j_gene: TRBJ1-2; CDR3aa: CASSLTPGTGGLGYTF; CDR3nt: TGTGCCAGCAGTTTGACCCCCGGGACAGGGGGATTGGGCTACACCTTC
d_gene: NA; abundance: few; v_gene: TRBV5-1; j_gene: TRBJ2-3; CDR3aa: CASSKEGRSSTDTQYF; CDR3nt: TGCGCCAGCAGCAAAGAAGGCAGATCTAGCACAGATACGCAGTATTTT
d_gene: TRBD1; abundance: few; v_gene: TRBV28; j_gene: TRBJ1-2; CDR3aa: CASTSGQGGGYTF; CDR3nt: TGTGCCAGCACCAGCGGGCAGGGGGGTGGCTACACCTTC
d_gene: TRBD1; abundance: many; v_gene: TRBV3-1; j_gene: TRBJ1-1; CDR3aa: CASSQDRGEAFF; CDR3nt: TGTGCCAGCAGTCAAGACAGGGGAGAAGCTTTCTTT
d_gene: NA; abundance: medium-sized; v_gene: TRBV7-2; j_gene: TRBJ2-7; CDR3aa: CASSLNIGAYEQYF; CDR3nt: TGTGCCAGCAGCTTAAATATAGGGGCCTACGAGCAGTACTTC
d_gene: NA; abundance: many; v_gene: TRBV13; j_gene: TRBJ2-1; CDR3aa: CASSLRGGGVYNEQFF; CDR3nt: TGTGCCAGCAGCTTAAGGGGGGGGGGCGTGTACAATGAGCAGTTCTTC
d_gene: TRBD2; abundance: many; v_gene: TRBV7-6; j_gene: TRBJ2-7; CDR3aa: CASSTGLAGSYEQYF; CDR3nt: TGTGCCAGCAGCACGGGACTAGCGGGCTCCTACGAGCAGTACTTC
d_gene: TRBD2; abundance: NA; v_gene: TRBV24-1; j_gene: TRBJ2-1; CDR3aa: CATSDSGRANNEQFF; CDR3nt: TGTGCCACCAGTGACTCCGGGAGGGCCAATAATGAGCAGTTCTTC
d_gene: TRBD2; abundance: many; v_gene: TRBV24-1; j_gene: TRBJ2-3; CDR3aa: CATTGTSGPSDTQYF; CDR3nt: TGTGCCACCACCGGGACTAGCGGACCCTCGGATACGCAGTATTTT
d_gene: TRBD2; abundance: many; v_gene: TRBV3-1; j_gene: TRBJ2-3; CDR3aa: CASSPLGGSTDTQYF; CDR3nt: TGTGCCAGCAGCCCCCTCGGGGGGAGCACAGATACGCAGTATTTT
d_gene: NA; abundance: many; v_gene: TRBV18; j_gene: TRBJ1-1; CDR3aa: CASSPRADTEAFF; CDR3nt: TGTGCCAGCTCACCCAGGGCGGACACTGAAGCTTTCTTT
d_gene: NA; abundance: many; v_gene: TRBV7-2; j_gene: TRBJ2-7; CDR3aa: CASSLDGGTADYEQYF; CDR3nt: TGTGCCAGCAGCTTAGACGGGGGAACAGCCGACTACGAGCAGTACTTC
d_gene: TRBD1; abundance: many; v_gene: TRBV20-1; j_gene: TRBJ1-5; CDR3aa: CSARDHQDRGDQPQHF; CDR3nt: TGCAGTGCTAGAGATCACCAGGACAGGGGGGATCAGCCCCAGCATTTT
d_gene: TRBD2; abundance: many; v_gene: TRBV4-1; j_gene: TRBJ2-3; CDR3aa: CASSQPLAGWSDTQYF; CDR3nt: TGCGCCAGCAGCCAACCACTAGCGGGGTGGTCAGATACGCAGTATTTT
d_gene: NA; abundance: many; v_gene: TRBV20-1; j_gene: TRBJ2-4; CDR3aa: CGNSGLAKNIQYF; CDR3nt: TGCGGTAACTCTGGTTTGGCCAAAAACATTCAGTACTTC
d_gene: NA; abundance: NA; v_gene: TRBV3-1; j_gene: TRBJ2-3; CDR3aa: CASSRAGGTDTQYF; CDR3nt: TGTGCCAGCAGCCGAGCCGGTGGTACAGATACGCAGTATTTT
d_gene: NA; abundance: many; v_gene: TRBV19; j_gene: TRBJ2-7; CDR3aa: CASSLGSYEQYF; CDR3nt: TGTGCCAGTAGTTTGGGGTCCTACGAGCAGTACTTC
d_gene: NA; abundance: many; v_gene: TRBV7-9; j_gene: TRBJ2-7; CDR3aa: CASSLEGGEQYF; CDR3nt: TGTGCCAGCAGCTTAGAAGGGGGCGAGCAGTACTTC
d_gene: NA; abundance: many; v_gene: TRBV10-3; j_gene: TRBJ2-1; CDR3aa: CAIGRGSSYNEQFF; CDR3nt: TGTGCCATCGGGCGCGGCAGCTCCTACAATGAGCAGTTCTTC
d_gene: NA; abundance: few; v_gene: TRBV30; j_gene: TRBJ1-1; CDR3aa: CAWSDERRSWAFF; CDR3nt: TGTGCCTGGAGTGACGAGCGACGGTCCTGGGCTTTCTTT
d_gene: NA; abundance: few; v_gene: TRBV6-1; j_gene: TRBJ2-1; CDR3aa: CASSEGGREWQFF; CDR3nt: TGTGCCAGCAGTGAGGGGGGCAGGGAGTGGCAGTTCTTC
d_gene: TRBD1; abundance: many; v_gene: TRBV18; j_gene: TRBJ2-7; CDR3aa: CASAVKDRGEQYF; CDR3nt: TGTGCCAGTGCCGTAAAGGACAGGGGCGAGCAGTACTTC
d_gene: NA; abundance: few; v_gene: TRBV5-5; j_gene: TRBJ1-6; CDR3aa: CASSLASGAHSPLHF; CDR3nt: TGTGCCAGCAGCTTGGCTTCGGGGGCACATTCACCCCTCCACTTT
d_gene: NA; abundance: NA; v_gene: TRBV15; j_gene: TRBJ1-5; CDR3aa: CATTPPGTVEGKPQHF; CDR3nt: TGTGCCACTACCCCCCCCGGGACGGTCGAGGGAAAGCCCCAGCATTTT
d_gene: TRBD1; abundance: NA; v_gene: TRBV9; j_gene: TRBJ1-2; CDR3aa: CASSLTGPYGYTF; CDR3nt: TGTGCCAGCAGCCTGACAGGGCCCTATGGCTACACCTTC
d_gene: NA; abundance: many; v_gene: TRBV5-5; j_gene: TRBJ1-5; CDR3aa: CASSLTGQPQHF; CDR3nt: TGTGCCAGCAGCTTAACAGGCCAGCCCCAGCATTTT
d_gene: TRBD2; abundance: medium-sized; v_gene: TRBV28; j_gene: TRBJ2-7; CDR3aa: CASTFSGRTYEQYF; CDR3nt: TGTGCCAGCACCTTTAGCGGGAGGACCTACGAGCAGTACTTC
d_gene: TRBD1; abundance: NA; v_gene: TRBV12-3/TRBV12-4; j_gene: TRBJ2-1; CDR3aa: CASSARLGTASNEQFF; CDR3nt: TGTGCCAGCAGTGCCCGGCTTGGGACAGCTTCAAATGAGCAGTTCTTC
d_gene: TRBD2; abundance: NA; v_gene: TRBV5-1; j_gene: TRBJ2-1; CDR3aa: CASSSLTSGRSHEQFF; CDR3nt: TGCGCCAGCAGCTCCCTTACTAGCGGGAGAAGTCATGAGCAGTTCTTC
d_gene: NA; abundance: many; v_gene: TRBV7-6; j_gene: TRBJ2-2; CDR3aa: CASSLSRQVGELFF; CDR3nt: TGTGCCAGCAGCTTGTCCCGACAGGTCGGGGAGCTGTTTTTT
d_gene: TRBD1; abundance: many; v_gene: TRBV10-3; j_gene: TRBJ1-1; CDR3aa: CAISEWTGNTEAFF; CDR3nt: TGTGCCATCAGTGAGTGGACAGGGAACACTGAAGCTTTCTTT
d_gene: TRBD1; abundance: NA; v_gene: TRBV11-2; j_gene: TRBJ2-2; CDR3aa: CASSKGQGGVVVAGELFF; CDR3nt: TGTGCCAGCAGCAAGGGACAGGGAGGTGTGGTAGTTGCCGGGGAGCTGTTTTTT
d_gene: NA; abundance: many; v_gene: TRBV9; j_gene: TRBJ2-1; CDR3aa: CASSPGGGRYNEQFF; CDR3nt: TGTGCCAGCAGCCCAGGGGGCGGGAGATACAATGAGCAGTTCTTC
d_gene: NA; abundance: many; v_gene: TRBV19; j_gene: TRBJ1-4; CDR3aa: CASSATNEKLFF; CDR3nt: TGTGCCAGTAGTGCAACTAATGAAAAACTGTTTTTT
d_gene: NA; abundance: NA; v_gene: TRBV6-5; j_gene: TRBJ1-5; CDR3aa: CASRKQVNQPQHF; CDR3nt: TGTGCCAGCAGGAAACAGGTGAATCAGCCCCAGCATTTT
d_gene: NA; abundance: many; v_gene: TRBV2; j_gene: TRBJ2-7; CDR3aa: CASNRREEREQYF; CDR3nt: TGTGCCAGCAATAGGAGGGAGGAACGCGAGCAGTACTTC
d_gene: TRBD1; abundance: few; v_gene: TRBV6-2/TRBV6-3; j_gene: TRBJ2-7; CDR3aa: CASRRKGQGTYEQYF; CDR3nt: TGTGCCAGCAGGAGAAAGGGACAGGGAACCTACGAGCAGTACTTC
d_gene: NA; abundance: many; v_gene: TRBV6-2/TRBV6-3; j_gene: TRBJ1-2; CDR3aa: CASSYSGVGDGYTF; CDR3nt: TGTGCCAGCAGTTACTCCGGGGTTGGTGACGGCTACACCTTC
d_gene: NA; abundance: NA; v_gene: TRBV9; j_gene: TRBJ2-1; CDR3aa: CASSVGRGSSYNEQFF; CDR3nt: TGTGCCAGCAGCGTAGGACGGGGGAGCTCCTACAATGAGCAGTTCTTC
d_gene: NA; abundance: NA; v_gene: TRBV19; j_gene: TRBJ2-2; CDR3aa: CASNFQGDTGELFF; CDR3nt: TGTGCCAGTAACTTCCAGGGAGATACCGGGGAGCTGTTTTTT
d_gene: TRBD2; abundance: NA; v_gene: TRBV25-1; j_gene: TRBJ2-1; CDR3aa: CASSDPGASGGRSYNEQFF; CDR3nt: TGTGCCAGCAGTGATCCTGGGGCTAGCGGGGGCAGATCCTACAATGAGCAGTTCTTC
d_gene: TRBD2; abundance: NA; v_gene: TRBV29-1; j_gene: TRBJ2-7; CDR3aa: CSVEDYRLAGYEQYF; CDR3nt: TGCAGCGTTGAAGACTACAGACTAGCGGGTTACGAGCAGTACTTC